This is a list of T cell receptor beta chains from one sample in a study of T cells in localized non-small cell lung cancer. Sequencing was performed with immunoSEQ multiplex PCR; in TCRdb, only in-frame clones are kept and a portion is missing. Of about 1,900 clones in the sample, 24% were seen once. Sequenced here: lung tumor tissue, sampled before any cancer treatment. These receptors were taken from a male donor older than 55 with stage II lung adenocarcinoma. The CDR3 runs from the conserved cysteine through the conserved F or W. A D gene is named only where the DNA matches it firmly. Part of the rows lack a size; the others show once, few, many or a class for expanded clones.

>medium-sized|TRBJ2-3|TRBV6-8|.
CASNYRPGISTDTQYF
TGTGCCAGCAACTACCGACCAGGGATCAGCACAGATACGCAGTATTTT
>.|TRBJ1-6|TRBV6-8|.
CASSSLKSSYNSPLHF
TGTGCCAGCAGTTCTCTGAAAAGCTCCTATAATTCACCCCTCCACTTT
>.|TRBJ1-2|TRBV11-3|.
CASSSMRGSQLGYTF
TGTGCCAGCAGCTCCATGCGCGGATCCCAGCTGGGCTACACCTTC
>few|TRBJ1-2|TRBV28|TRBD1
CASSPGQPTRGYTF
TGTGCCAGCAGTCCGGGACAGCCCACGAGGGGCTACACCTTC
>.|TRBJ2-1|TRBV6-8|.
CAISVGAAEQFF
TGTGCCATCAGTGTTGGTGCCGCTGAGCAGTTCTTC
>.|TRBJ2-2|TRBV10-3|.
CAISESRGAFTGELFF
TGTGCCATCAGTGAGTCACGGGGCGCCTTCACCGGGGAGCTGTTTTTT
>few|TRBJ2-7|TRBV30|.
CAWRARGVTYEQYF
TGTGCCTGGAGGGCGAGAGGCGTTACCTACGAGCAGTACTTC
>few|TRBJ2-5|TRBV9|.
CASSVGPVWEQETQYF
TGTGCCAGCAGCGTTGGACCAGTGTGGGAACAAGAGACCCAGTACTTC
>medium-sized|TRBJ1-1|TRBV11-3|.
CASSWRGLEAEAFF
TGTGCCAGCAGCTGGCGTGGCCTCGAGGCTGAAGCTTTCTTT
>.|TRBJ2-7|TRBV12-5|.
CASGLVQRGNPGLVAVDEQYF
TGTGCTAGTGGTTTGGTACAAAGAGGCAACCCGGGGCTAGTTGCGGTGGATGAGCAGTACTTC
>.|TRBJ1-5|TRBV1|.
CASSQAQSQPQHF
TGCGCCAGCAGCCAAGCACAGAGTCAGCCCCAGCATTTT
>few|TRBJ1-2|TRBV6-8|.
CASSYSIPGYGYTF
TGTGCCAGCAGTTACTCGATCCCCGGGTATGGCTACACCTTC
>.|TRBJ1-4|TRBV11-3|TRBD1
CASSLTGEGTNEKLFF
TGTGCCAGCAGCTTAACAGGGGAGGGGACTAATGAAAAACTGTTTTTT
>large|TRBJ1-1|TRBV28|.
CASWKVNTEAFF
TGTGCCAGCTGGAAGGTGAACACTGAAGCTTTCTTT
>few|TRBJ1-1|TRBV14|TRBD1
CASSQGQGSTEAFF
TGTGCCAGCAGCCAAGGACAGGGGAGCACTGAAGCTTTCTTT
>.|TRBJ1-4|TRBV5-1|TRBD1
CASSWGGQGAEEKLFF
TGCGCCAGCAGCTGGGGGGGACAGGGAGCGGAGGAAAAACTGTTTTTT
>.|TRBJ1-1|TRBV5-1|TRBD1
CASSSIQGAGTEAFF
TGCGCCAGCAGCTCAATACAGGGGGCTGGGACTGAAGCTTTCTTT
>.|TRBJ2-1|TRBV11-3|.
CASSWAGAVGEQFF
TGTGCCAGCAGCTGGGCAGGGGCAGTTGGTGAGCAGTTCTTC
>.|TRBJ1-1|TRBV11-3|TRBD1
CASSFDRARTEAFF
TGTGCCAGCAGCTTTGACAGGGCCCGCACTGAAGCTTTCTTT
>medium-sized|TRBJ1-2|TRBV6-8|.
CASSVGWMAGYTF
TGTGCCAGCAGTGTTGGATGGATGGCGGGCTACACCTTC
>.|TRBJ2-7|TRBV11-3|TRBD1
CASSEKTGSYEQYF
TGTGCCAGCAGCGAAAAGACAGGGTCCTACGAGCAGTACTTC
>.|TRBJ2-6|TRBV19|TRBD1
CASSRDRAGANVLTF
TGTGCCAGTAGTAGAGACAGGGCTGGGGCCAACGTCCTGACTTTC
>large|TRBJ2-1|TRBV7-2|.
CASSSTRYNEQFF
TGTGCCAGCAGCTCGACCCGCTACAATGAGCAGTTCTTC
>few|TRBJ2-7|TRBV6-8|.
CASGGRSYEQYF
TGTGCGTCAGGGGGGAGGTCATACGAGCAGTACTTC